Listed below are T cell receptor beta chains from one sample, sequenced in a study of CD8+ T cells in alopecia areata. TCRdb's table, derived via immunoSEQ multiplex PCR, lists solely in-frame clones and lacks some. The table has approximately 130,000 clones, under 65% seen once; the top ten hold around 5.4%. The sequencing here drew on CD4+ T cells sorted from blood, taken at week 4, from a patient treated with tofacitinib. Receptors originate from a human donor with alopecia areata. CDR3s include the opening cysteine and the closing phenylalanine or tryptophan. A D gene is named only where the DNA matches it firmly. Size is stated for part of the rows, as once, few or many counts, or as a class when the clone is expanded.

TGCAGCGTGGGGACCCTAGCGGAAATCTACAATGAGCAGTTCTTC CSVGTLAEIYNEQFF NA TRBV29-1 TRBD2 TRBJ2-1 15
TGTGCCAGCACGGCCCGGGCTAGGCAGTATTTT CASTARARQYF NA TRBV5-6 NA TRBJ2-3 11
TGCAGCGTTGCGGCAGGGGACCCGAACACCGGGGAGCTGTTTTTT CSVAAGDPNTGELFF NA TRBV29-1 NA TRBJ2-2 15
TGTGCCAGCAGCCAAGCTAGTAGCGGGAAGCAGTTCTTC CASSQASSGKQFF NA TRBV14 TRBD2 TRBJ2-1 13
TGCAGCGTTCAGTCCCTAGGAAGTTACGAGCAGTACTTC CSVQSLGSYEQYF once TRBV29-1 NA TRBJ2-7 13
TGTGCCAGCAGTTACGAGGTTTATCAGCCCCAGCATTTT CASSYEVYQPQHF NA TRBV6-6 NA TRBJ1-5 13
TGCGCCAGCAGCTTACAAGAGAACACTGAAGCTTTCTTT CASSLQENTEAFF NA TRBV5-1 NA TRBJ1-1 13
TGTGCCAGCTCTCCGCCTCAGGGGACAGAAGCTTTCTTT CASSPPQGTEAFF NA TRBV2 NA TRBJ1-1 13
TGTGCCTGGGACCCCCGAGGGGGGAGTGAAAAACTGTTTTTT CAWDPRGGSEKLFF few TRBV30 NA TRBJ1-4 14
TGCGCCAGCAGCTTCAACAGGGGGCAAGAGACCCAGTACTTC CASSFNRGQETQYF once TRBV5-1 TRBD1 TRBJ2-5 14
TGCGCCAGCAGCGCGTTTGGGACAGCCTACGAGCAGTACTTC CASSAFGTAYEQYF few TRBV5-1 TRBD1 TRBJ2-7 14
TGTGCCAGCAGCGAGACTAGCGTAGGGACAGATACGCAGTATTTT CASSETSVGTDTQYF NA TRBV7-3 TRBD2 TRBJ2-3 15
TGCAGCGTTGAGCTGGGGCTAGCGGGGGGTTACGAGCAGTACTTC CSVELGLAGGYEQYF NA TRBV29-1 TRBD2 TRBJ2-7 15
TGTGCCAGCAGCGTAGGGGTCGCGGGTCAGCCCCAGCATTTT CASSVGVAGQPQHF NA TRBV9 NA TRBJ1-5 14
TGCGCCAGCAGCTTCGGGGGAGTCTACGAGCAGTACTTC CASSFGGVYEQYF NA TRBV5-1 NA TRBJ2-7 13
TGTGCCAGCACCTCCCGGGACAGGGGACCTTACGAGCAGTACTTC CASTSRDRGPYEQYF NA TRBV28 TRBD1 TRBJ2-7 15
TGCAGCGCCTCGATCGACCGCTACGAGCAGTACTTC CSASIDRYEQYF once TRBV29-1 NA TRBJ2-7 12
TGTGCCAGCAGCCTCGACCGACAGGCAGCCTACAATGAGCAGTTCTTC CASSLDRQAAYNEQFF NA TRBV7-6 NA TRBJ2-1 16
TGTGCCAGCAGCGTAGGACAGGACAACTATGGCTACACCTTC CASSVGQDNYGYTF NA TRBV9 NA TRBJ1-2 14
TGTGCCAGCAGTTTCGGGGCGAACACTGAAGCTTTCTTT CASSFGANTEAFF NA TRBV6-5 NA TRBJ1-1 13
TGTGCCAGCAGCGTAGGCCCGGGGGGGTCATGGGAGCAGTACTTC CASSVGPGGSWEQYF NA TRBV9 TRBD2 TRBJ2-7 15
TGTGCCTGGATCTTGGGTAGCGGGGGCACAGATACGCAGTATTTT CAWILGSGGTDTQYF NA TRBV30 TRBD2 TRBJ2-3 15
TGCAGCGTTGAAGAATCTCTAGCGGGACTTGAGCAGTTCTTC CSVEESLAGLEQFF NA TRBV29-1 TRBD2 TRBJ2-1 14
TGCGCCAGCAGCGATGGGATTACAGGGGGCGGTGGCGGGGAGCTGTTTTTT CASSDGITGGGGGELFF NA TRBV4-1 TRBD1 TRBJ2-2 17
TGTGCCTGGAGAGCCACGAGGGTCGACACAGATACGCAGTATTTT CAWRATRVDTDTQYF NA TRBV30 NA TRBJ2-3 15
TGCAGCGCTATACAGGGATCGAGCACTGAAGCTTTCTTT CSAIQGSSTEAFF NA TRBV29-1 NA TRBJ1-1 13
TGTGCCAGCAGCTTGAATCGGCGCACCGGGGAGCTGTTTTTT CASSLNRRTGELFF NA TRBV7-2 NA TRBJ2-2 14
TGTGCCTGGAGCCTCGGTGGAGGACGGGCCTACGAGCAGTACTTC CAWSLGGGRAYEQYF NA TRBV30 NA TRBJ2-7 15
TGTGCCAGCAGCCGATATGTTAGCGGGGTCGATCCGGAGACCCAGTACTTC CASSRYVSGVDPETQYF few TRBV5-4 TRBD2 TRBJ2-5 17
TGTGCCAGCAGCGTAGTTGCGGGGACAGATACGCAGTATTTT CASSVVAGTDTQYF NA TRBV9 NA TRBJ2-3 14
TGTGCCAGCAGCCAGGGACAGGGTCGACCACCGTACTTC CASSQGQGRPPYF NA TRBV7-2 TRBD1 TRBJ2-7 13
TGTGCCAGCAGTTCGGGACTAGCGGGAGGCTCCCAAGAGACCCAGTACTTC CASSSGLAGGSQETQYF NA TRBV7-2 TRBD2 TRBJ2-5 17
TGTGCCAGCAGTCCCCTCAATGAGCAGTTCTTC CASSPLNEQFF NA TRBV2 NA TRBJ2-1 11
TGCGCCAGCAGCTTGGGTGCTCTGGACGGGTCCTACGAGCAGTACTTC CASSLGALDGSYEQYF NA TRBV5-1 NA TRBJ2-7 16
TGCAGCGTTGAAGTTGGACTAGCGGGGCTCGTAGATACGCAGTATTTT CSVEVGLAGLVDTQYF NA TRBV29-1 TRBD2 TRBJ2-3 16
TGCAGCCCAGCCCCGGGCAGGAAACCCTACGAGCAGTACTTC CSPAPGRKPYEQYF few TRBV29-1 NA TRBJ2-7 14
TGTGCCTGGAAATATGGGCCTGAAGCTTTCTTT CAWKYGPEAFF NA TRBV30 NA TRBJ1-1 11
TGTGCCAGCAGAGTTAATAGCGGGGGTGCCTCCTACGAGCAGTACTTC CASRVNSGGASYEQYF NA TRBV2 TRBD2 TRBJ2-7 16
TGCGCCAGCAGCCACGGACAGGGACGCTCACCCCTCCACTTT CASSHGQGRSPLHF once TRBV4-3 TRBD1 TRBJ1-6 14
TGTGCCATCAGTGAGGAGCCAGGCGGTGGCTACACCTTC CAISEEPGGGYTF NA TRBV10-3 NA TRBJ1-2 13
TGTGCCAGCAGTGAAGAGCGGGGGGGATACAATGAGCAGTTCTTC CASSEERGGYNEQFF NA TRBV7-2 TRBD2 TRBJ2-1 15
TGTGCCTGGAGTGTACGGACAGGGGGCGGAGAGACCCAGTACTTC CAWSVRTGGGETQYF NA TRBV30 TRBD1 TRBJ2-5 15
TGCAGCGCATTGGACAGGGGGAGGGATGGCTACACCTTC CSALDRGRDGYTF once TRBV29-1 TRBD1 TRBJ1-2 13
TGCACCAGCAGCCGTGAACGGGGGCTCGGCTACACCTTC CTSSRERGLGYTF NA TRBV1 NA TRBJ1-2 13
TGTGCCAGCAGCCCTACAGGGAGAAACACCATATATTTT CASSPTGRNTIYF few TRBV11-3 NA TRBJ1-3 13